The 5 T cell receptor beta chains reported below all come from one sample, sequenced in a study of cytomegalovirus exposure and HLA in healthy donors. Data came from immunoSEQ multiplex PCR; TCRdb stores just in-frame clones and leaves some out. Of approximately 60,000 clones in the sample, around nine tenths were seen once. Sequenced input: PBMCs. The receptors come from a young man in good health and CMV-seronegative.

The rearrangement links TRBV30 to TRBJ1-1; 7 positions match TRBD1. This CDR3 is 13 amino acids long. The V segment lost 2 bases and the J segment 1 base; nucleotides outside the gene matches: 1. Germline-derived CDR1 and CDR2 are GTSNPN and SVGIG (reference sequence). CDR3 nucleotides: TGTGCCTGGAGTCGACAGGGGAACACTGAAGCTTTCTTT. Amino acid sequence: CAWSRQGNTEAFF.

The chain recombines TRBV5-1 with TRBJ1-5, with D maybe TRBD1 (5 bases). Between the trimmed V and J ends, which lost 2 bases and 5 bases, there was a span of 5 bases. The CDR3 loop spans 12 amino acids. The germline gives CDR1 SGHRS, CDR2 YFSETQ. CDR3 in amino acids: CASSLGDQPQHF. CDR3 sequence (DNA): TGCGCCAGCAGCTTAGGGGATCAGCCCCAGCATTTT.

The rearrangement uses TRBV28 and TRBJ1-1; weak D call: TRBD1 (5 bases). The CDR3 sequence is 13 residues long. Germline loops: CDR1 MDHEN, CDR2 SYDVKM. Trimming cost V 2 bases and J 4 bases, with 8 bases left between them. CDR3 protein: CASSLNRPTEAFF. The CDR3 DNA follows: TGTGCCAGCAGTTTAAACAGGCCCACTGAAGCTTTCTTT.

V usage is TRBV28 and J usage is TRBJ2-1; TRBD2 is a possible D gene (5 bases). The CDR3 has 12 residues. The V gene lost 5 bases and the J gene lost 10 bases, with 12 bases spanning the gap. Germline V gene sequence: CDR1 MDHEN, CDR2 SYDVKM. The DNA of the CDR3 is TGTGCCAGCAGTCCAGGCGGGCCGGAGCAGTTCTTC. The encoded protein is CASSPGGPEQFF.

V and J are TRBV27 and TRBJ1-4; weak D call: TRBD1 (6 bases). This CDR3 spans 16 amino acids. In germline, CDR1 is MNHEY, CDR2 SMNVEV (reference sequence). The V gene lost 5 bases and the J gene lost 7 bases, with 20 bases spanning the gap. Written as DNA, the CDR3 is TGTGCCAGCAGTCTCTTAAACAGGGAAGGAGCTGAAAAACTGTTTTTT. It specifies CASSLLNREGAEKLFF.